The clone carrying this TCR beta chain was detected a few times. This specimen comes from a study of blood T cells in healthy people across ages. CDR1 is WSHSY, CDR2 SAAADI, per germline. CDR3 length equals 14 residues. V was shortened by 3 bases and J by 10 bases, with 16 bases between the two germline ends. The authors ran a second PCR of about 6 to 11 cycles using a sample-barcoded 5' primer and a J-beta primer mix. TCRdb called the 5' RACE reads again in MiXCR, with one record for every CDR3 protein. The sample yields over 1,300,000 distinct CDR3 sequences, roughly 64% seen once. Sequencing input: blood. The receptor's source is a man younger than 35 in good health. The rearrangement uses TRBV10-2 and TRBJ2-1; weak D call: TRBD2 (5 bases). The CDR3 region is CASSEMVVGIEQFF. CDR3 nucleotides: TGCGCCAGCAGTGAAATGGTCGTCGGGATAGAGCAGTTCTTC.